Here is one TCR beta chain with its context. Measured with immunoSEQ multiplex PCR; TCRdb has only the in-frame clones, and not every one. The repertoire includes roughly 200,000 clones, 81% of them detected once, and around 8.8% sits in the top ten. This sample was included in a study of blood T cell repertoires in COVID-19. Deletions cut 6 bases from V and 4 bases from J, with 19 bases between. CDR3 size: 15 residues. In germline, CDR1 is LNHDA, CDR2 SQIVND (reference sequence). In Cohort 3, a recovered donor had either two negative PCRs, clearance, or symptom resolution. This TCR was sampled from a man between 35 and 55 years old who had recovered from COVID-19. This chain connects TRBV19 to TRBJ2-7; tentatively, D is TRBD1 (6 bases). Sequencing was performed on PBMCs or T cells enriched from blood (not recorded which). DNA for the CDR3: TGTGCCAGTAGAGAACAGGGAACGGCGCATTACGAGCAGTACTTC. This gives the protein CASREQGTAHYEQYF.